A selection of T cell receptor beta chains follows, all from one sample in a study of blood T cell repertoires in COVID-19. Sequencing was performed with immunoSEQ multiplex PCR; in TCRdb, only in-frame clones are kept and a portion is missing. The profile shows some 190,000 clones, approximately 85% of them singletons. Specimen: peripheral blood. All receptors come from a man aged 60-69 years with acute or convalescent COVID-19. Both conserved end residues are trimmed from each CDR3.

TRBV5-5	TRBJ2-5	ASSPRQGALGETQY
TRBV30	TRBJ2-1	AWSLLAGGGNEQF
TRBV4-1	TRBJ1-2	ASSQGKGQGDYGYT
TRBV4-1	TRBJ2-2	ASSQAPGTELNTGELF
TRBV7-9	TRBJ2-5	ASSRGSGRLGETQY
TRBV7-2	TRBJ2-3	ASSSQSTGLLNTQY
TRBV27	TRBJ2-3	ASSLRLAADTQY
TRBV28	TRBJ2-1	ASSPHRSSYNEQF
TRBV5-1	TRBJ2-2	ASSLVGGELF
TRBV15	TRBJ2-2	ATSRLGQGYTGELF
TRBV7-7	TRBJ2-1	ASSSLPPGRSYNEQF
TRBV30	TRBJ2-7	AWSPTGVSEQY
TRBV5-1	TRBJ2-5	ASSISRGGETQY
TRBV5-1	TRBJ2-7	ASSPGQTYEQY
TRBV19	TRBJ2-7	ASSIYPLAGGPYEQY
TRBV7-6	TRBJ2-7	ASSLGSSGSTHEQY
TRBV7-2	TRBJ1-2	ASTYIGGGAAGGYT
TRBV6-5	TRBJ1-2	ASSYGGGNGYT
TRBV4-1	TRBJ2-7	ASSQDWTGSSYEQY
TRBV7-2	TRBJ1-5	ASSSGQPYNQPQH
TRBV4-2	TRBJ1-1	ASSQDISLNTEAF
TRBV30	TRBJ1-5	AWSRRMGNQPQH
TRBV6-6	TRBJ2-7	ASTTGQTISYEQY
TRBV3-1/TRBV3-2	TRBJ2-7	ASSLDWLGYEQY
TRBV29-1	TRBJ2-7	SVEDELAGYEQY
TRBV7-6	TRBJ2-3	ASSKPGTSGNTQY
TRBV5-6	TRBJ2-5	ASRGPGLETQY
TRBV5-1	TRBJ2-7	ASSLANGLAGGRRSYEQY
TRBV7-2	TRBJ2-6	ASSPVRSGANVLT
TRBV5-1	TRBJ2-7	ASSVGGSPGEQY
TRBV7-2	TRBJ1-2	ASSSTSGTTRGYT
TRBV14	TRBJ2-7	ASSQQAGPSYEQY
TRBV9	TRBJ2-1	ASSVSGSSYNEQF
TRBV27	TRBJ1-5	ASSLGGYSNQPQH
TRBV19	TRBJ1-1	ASSSRGIPFMNTEAF
TRBV29-1	TRBJ2-1	SAGKGGPSAEQF
TRBV9	TRBJ1-1	ASSVNPDRNTEAF
TRBV27	TRBJ1-5	ASSPALDTNQPQH
TRBV10-3	TRBJ2-1	AISEPGQGSYNEQF